One and the same sample provided the 4 T cell receptor beta chains below, sequenced in a study of early T cells in non-severe SARS-CoV-2 infection (dated by TCRdb to the early 2020s). The library was generated by 5' RACE. TCRdb records NextSeq 500 as the sequencer. TCRdb reprocessed the public reads (quality trimming at Q25 with fastp, clone calling with MiXCR) and kept in-frame beta chains. Each CDR3 protein appears once, grouped with its most common genes and DNA. Counted in this sample were about 64,000 distinct CDR3 sequences; around 20% of them appeared once. In total, the top ten clones hold 16% of the sample. This specimen consisted of whole blood, obtained at baseline. The receptor source for this set is an adult who was a healthcare worker with PCR-confirmed SARS-CoV-2 infection or an uninfected control (not recorded which).

The chain joins TRBV7-3 to TRBJ1-4; no clear D. The CDR3 sequence is 14 residues long. Trimming cost V 1 base and J 3 bases, with 6 bases left between them. Germline V gives CDR1 SGHTA, CDR2 FQGTGA. Here the CDR3 DNA reads TGTGCCAGCAGCTTAAAAGTTGCTAATGAAAAACTGTTTTTT. It encodes CASSLKVANEKLFF.

The gene calls are TRBV7-6 and TRBJ1-1; tentative D call: TRBD1 (5 bases). Trimming left V 5 bases short and J 2 bases short, with 12 bases between. The CDR3 is made up of 14 amino acids. In germline, CDR1 is SGHVS, CDR2 FNYEAQ. The CDR3 DNA sequence: TGTGCCAGCAGCATCCAGGACAAAAACACTGAAGCTTTCTTT. The encoded protein is CASSIQDKNTEAFF.

This clonotype was picked up a small number of times. This chain joins TRBV13 and TRBJ1-1, with 7 bases lining up with TRBD1. CDR1 PRHDT and CDR2 FYEKMQ come from the germline V gene (reference sequence). V shed 6 bases, J shed 0 bases, and the junction held 4 bases outside the gene matches. CDR3 size: 14 residues. In nucleotides, the CDR3 is TGTGCCAGCAGACCAGGACAGGTGAACACTGAAGCTTTCTTT. Translated: CASRPGQVNTEAFF.

The chain has TRBV6-1 and TRBJ2-1, with D uncertain. This CDR3 comprises 13 residues. Germline-derived CDR1 and CDR2 are MNHNS and SASEGT. V lost 6 bases, J lost 1 base, and 7 bases lay in between. CDR3 coding DNA: TGTGCCAGCAGGGCTGGGTCCTACAATGAGCAGTTCTTC. Residues: CASRAGSYNEQFF.